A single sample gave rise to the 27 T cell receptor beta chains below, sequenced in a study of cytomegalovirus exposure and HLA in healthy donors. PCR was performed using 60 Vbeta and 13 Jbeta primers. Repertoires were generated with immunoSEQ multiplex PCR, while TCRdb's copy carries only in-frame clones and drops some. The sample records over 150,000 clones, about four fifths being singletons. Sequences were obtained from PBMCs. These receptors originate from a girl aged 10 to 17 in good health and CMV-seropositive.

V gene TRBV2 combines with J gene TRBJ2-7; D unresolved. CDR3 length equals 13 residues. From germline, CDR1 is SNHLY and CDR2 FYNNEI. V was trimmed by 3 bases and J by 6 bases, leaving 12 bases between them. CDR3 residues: CASSDGSPGEQYF. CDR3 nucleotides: TGTGCCAGCAGTGACGGGTCGCCTGGCGAGCAGTACTTC.

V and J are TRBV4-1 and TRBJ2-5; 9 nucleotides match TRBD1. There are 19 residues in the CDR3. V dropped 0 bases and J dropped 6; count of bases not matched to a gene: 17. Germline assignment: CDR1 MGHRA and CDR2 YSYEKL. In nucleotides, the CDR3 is TGCGCCAGCAGCCAAGAAGGGGTCCGCGGGACAGGGATAGAGAAGACCCAGTACTTC. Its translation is CASSQEGVRGTGIEKTQYF.

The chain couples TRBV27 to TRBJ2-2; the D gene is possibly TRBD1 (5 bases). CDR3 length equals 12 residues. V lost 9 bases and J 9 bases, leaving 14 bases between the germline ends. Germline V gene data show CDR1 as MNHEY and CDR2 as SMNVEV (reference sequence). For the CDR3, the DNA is TGTGCCAGTAGGGAAGGGGCCAGGGAGCTGTTTTTT. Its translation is CASREGARELFF.

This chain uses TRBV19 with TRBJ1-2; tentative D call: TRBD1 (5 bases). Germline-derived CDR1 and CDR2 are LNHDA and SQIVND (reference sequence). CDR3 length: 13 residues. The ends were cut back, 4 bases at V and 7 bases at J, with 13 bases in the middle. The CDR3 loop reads CASSTGPAGGYTF. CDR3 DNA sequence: TGTGCCAGTAGTACAGGGCCTGCCGGTGGCTACACCTTC.

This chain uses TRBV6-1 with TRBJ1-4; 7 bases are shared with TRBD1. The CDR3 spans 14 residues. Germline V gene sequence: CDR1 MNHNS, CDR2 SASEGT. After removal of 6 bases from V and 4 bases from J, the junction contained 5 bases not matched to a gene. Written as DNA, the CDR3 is TGTGCCAGCAGCCCGGGACAGCGTAATGAAAAACTGTTTTTT. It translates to CASSPGQRNEKLFF.

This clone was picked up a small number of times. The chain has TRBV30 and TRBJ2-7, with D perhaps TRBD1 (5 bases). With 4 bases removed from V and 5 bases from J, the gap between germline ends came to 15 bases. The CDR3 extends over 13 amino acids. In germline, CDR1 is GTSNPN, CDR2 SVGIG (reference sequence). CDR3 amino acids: CAWMAGPPHEQYF. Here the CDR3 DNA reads TGTGCCTGGATGGCAGGGCCCCCTCACGAGCAGTACTTC.

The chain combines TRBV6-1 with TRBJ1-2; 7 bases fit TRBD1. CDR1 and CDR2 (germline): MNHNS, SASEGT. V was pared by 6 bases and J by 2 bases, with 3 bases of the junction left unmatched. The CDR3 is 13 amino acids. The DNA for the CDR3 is TGTGCCAGCAGGCAACAGGGGAACTATGGCTACACCTTC. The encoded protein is CASRQQGNYGYTF.

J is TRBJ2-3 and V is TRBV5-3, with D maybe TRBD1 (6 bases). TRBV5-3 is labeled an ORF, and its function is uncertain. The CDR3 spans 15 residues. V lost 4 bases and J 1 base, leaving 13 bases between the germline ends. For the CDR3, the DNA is TGTGCCAGAAGCGCGCAGGGGCTTGGCACAGATACGCAGTATTTT. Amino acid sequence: CARSAQGLGTDTQYF.

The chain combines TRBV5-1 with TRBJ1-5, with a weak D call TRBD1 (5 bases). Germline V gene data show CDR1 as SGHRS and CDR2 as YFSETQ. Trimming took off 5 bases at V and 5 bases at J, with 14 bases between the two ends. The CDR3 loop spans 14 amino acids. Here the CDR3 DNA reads TGCGCCAGCAGTCCCGGGGCGGGAGATCAGCCCCAGCATTTT. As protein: CASSPGAGDQPQHF.

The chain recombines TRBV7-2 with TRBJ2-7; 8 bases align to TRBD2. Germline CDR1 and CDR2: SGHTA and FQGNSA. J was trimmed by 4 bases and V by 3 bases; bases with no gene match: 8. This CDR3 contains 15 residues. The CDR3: CASSFGRGEGYEQYF. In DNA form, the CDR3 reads TGTGCCAGCAGCTTCGGGCGGGGGGAAGGGTACGAGCAGTACTTC.

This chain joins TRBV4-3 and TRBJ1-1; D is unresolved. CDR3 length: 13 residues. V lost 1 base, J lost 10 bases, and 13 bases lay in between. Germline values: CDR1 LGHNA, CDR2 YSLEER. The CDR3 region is CASSQGESRGAFF. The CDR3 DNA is TGCGCCAGCAGCCAAGGAGAGTCTCGTGGAGCTTTCTTT.

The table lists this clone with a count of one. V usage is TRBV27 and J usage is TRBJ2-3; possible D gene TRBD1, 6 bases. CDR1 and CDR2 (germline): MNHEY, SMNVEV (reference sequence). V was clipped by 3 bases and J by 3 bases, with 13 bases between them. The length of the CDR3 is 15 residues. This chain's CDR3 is CASSFQGLGTDTQYF. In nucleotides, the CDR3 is TGTGCCAGCAGTTTCCAGGGGTTGGGAACAGATACGCAGTATTTT.

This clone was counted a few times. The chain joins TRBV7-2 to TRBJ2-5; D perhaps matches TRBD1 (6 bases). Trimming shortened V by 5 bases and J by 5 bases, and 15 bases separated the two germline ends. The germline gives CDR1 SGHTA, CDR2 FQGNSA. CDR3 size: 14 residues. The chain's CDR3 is CASSLSRGGETQYF. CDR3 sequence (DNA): TGTGCCAGCAGCCTTAGCAGGGGTGGGGAGACCCAGTACTTC.

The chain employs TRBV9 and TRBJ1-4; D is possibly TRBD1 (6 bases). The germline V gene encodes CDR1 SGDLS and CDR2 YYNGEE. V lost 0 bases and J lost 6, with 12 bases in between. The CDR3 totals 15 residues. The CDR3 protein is CASSVAPGVDEKLFF. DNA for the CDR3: TGTGCCAGCAGCGTAGCTCCAGGGGTGGATGAAAAACTGTTTTTT.

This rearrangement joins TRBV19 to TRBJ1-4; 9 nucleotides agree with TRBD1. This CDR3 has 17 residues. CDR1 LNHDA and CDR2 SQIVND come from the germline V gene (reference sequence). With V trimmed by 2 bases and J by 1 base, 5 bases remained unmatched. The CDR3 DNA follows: TGTGCCAGTAGTATACAACAGGGGGCTCTAACTAATGAAAAACTGTTTTTT. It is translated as CASSIQQGALTNEKLFF. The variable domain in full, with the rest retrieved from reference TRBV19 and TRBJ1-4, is DGGITQSPKYLFRKEGQNVTLSCEQNLNHDAMYWYRQDPGQGLRLIYYSQIVNDFQKGDIAEGYSVSREKKESFPLTVTSAQKNPTAFYLCASSIQQGALTNEKLFFGSGTQLSVL.

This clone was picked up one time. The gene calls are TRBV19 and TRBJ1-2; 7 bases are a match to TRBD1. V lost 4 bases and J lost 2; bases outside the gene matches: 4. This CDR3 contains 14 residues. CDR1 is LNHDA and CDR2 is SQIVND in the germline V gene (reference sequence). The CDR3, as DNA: TGTGCCAGTAGTACGGACAGGAGCAACTATGGCTACACCTTC. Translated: CASSTDRSNYGYTF.

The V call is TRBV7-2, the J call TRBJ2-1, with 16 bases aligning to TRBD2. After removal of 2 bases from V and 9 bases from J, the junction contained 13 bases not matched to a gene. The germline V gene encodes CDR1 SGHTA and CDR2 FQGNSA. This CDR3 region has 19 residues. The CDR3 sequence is CASSLTPGLAGGGGTEQFF. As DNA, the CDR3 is TGTGCCAGCAGCTTAACTCCGGGACTAGCGGGGGGGGGTGGCACTGAGCAGTTCTTC.

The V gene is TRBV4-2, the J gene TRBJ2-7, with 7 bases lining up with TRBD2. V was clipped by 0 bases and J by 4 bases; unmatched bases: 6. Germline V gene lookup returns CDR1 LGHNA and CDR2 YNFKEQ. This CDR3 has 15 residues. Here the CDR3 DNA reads TGTGCCAGCAGCCAAGAGGCTGGACTAGATTACGAGCAGTACTTC. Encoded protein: CASSQEAGLDYEQYF.

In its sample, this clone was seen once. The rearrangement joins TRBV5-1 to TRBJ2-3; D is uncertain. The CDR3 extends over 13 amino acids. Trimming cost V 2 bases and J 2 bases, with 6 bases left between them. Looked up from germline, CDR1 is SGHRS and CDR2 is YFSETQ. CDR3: CASSFTNTDTQYF. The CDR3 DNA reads TGCGCCAGCAGCTTCACTAACACAGATACGCAGTATTTT.

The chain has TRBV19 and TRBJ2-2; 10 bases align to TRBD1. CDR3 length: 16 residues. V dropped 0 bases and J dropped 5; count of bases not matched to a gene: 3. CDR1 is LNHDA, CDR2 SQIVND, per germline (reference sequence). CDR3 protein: CASSIDWTGGTGELFF. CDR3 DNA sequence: TGTGCCAGTAGTATAGATTGGACAGGGGGAACCGGGGAGCTGTTTTTT.

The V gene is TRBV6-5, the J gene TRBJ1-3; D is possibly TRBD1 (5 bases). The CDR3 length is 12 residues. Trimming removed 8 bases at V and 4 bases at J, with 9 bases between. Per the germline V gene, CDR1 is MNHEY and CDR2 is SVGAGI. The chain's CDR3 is CASSGFGNTIYF. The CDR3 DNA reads TGTGCCAGCTCAGGGTTCGGAAACACCATATATTTT.

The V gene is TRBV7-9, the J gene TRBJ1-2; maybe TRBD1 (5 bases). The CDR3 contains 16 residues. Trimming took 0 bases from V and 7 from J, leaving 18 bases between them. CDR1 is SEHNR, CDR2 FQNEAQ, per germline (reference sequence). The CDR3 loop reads CASSLALSRQYGGYTF. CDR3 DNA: TGTGCCAGCAGCTTAGCGCTTTCCAGACAGTATGGTGGCTACACCTTC.

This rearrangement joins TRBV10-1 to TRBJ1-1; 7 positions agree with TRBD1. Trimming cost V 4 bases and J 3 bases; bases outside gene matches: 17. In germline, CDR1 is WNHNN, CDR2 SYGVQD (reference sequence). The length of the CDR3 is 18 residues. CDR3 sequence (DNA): TGCGCCAGCAGTGTTGGGCAGGGGATTTTCGGGACAGACACTGAAGCTTTCTTT. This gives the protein CASSVGQGIFGTDTEAFF.

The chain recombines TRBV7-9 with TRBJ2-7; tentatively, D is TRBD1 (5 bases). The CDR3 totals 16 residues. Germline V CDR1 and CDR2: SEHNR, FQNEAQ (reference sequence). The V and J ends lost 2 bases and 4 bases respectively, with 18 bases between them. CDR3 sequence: CASSLTAGSPVYEQYF. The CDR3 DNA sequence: TGTGCCAGCAGCTTAACTGCAGGGTCTCCAGTATACGAGCAGTACTTC.

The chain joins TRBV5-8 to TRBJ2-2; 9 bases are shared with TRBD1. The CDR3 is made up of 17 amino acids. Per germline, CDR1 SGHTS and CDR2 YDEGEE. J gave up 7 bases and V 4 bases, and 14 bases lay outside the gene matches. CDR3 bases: TGTGCCAGCAGCCGGGGACAGGGCTCGGTCGGAGGCGGGGAGCTGTTTTTT. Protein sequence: CASSRGQGSVGGGELFF.

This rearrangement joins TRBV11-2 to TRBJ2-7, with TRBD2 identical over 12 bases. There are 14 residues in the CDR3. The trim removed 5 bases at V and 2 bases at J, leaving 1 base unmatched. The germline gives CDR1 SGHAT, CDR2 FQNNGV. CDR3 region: CASSASGGAYEQYF. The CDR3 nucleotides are TGTGCCAGCAGCGCTAGCGGGGGGGCCTACGAGCAGTACTTC.

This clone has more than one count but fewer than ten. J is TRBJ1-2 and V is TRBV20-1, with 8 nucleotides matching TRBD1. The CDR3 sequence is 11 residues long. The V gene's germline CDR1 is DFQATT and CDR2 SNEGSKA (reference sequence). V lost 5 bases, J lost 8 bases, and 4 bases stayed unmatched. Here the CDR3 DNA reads TGCAGTGCTGGGACAGGCCCCGGCTACACCTTC. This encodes CSAGTGPGYTF.